These T cell receptor beta chains were read from a single sample in a study of PD-1 blockade in classical Hodgkin lymphoma. Produced via immunoSEQ multiplex PCR; TCRdb's table is partial and in-frame only. The data contain roughly 40,000 clones, 60% to 70% of them seen just once; the ten biggest clones take up approximately 3%. The source material was peripheral blood mononuclear cells (PBMCs), sampled before the fourth cycle of nivolumab. The receptors come from a human donor with classical Hodgkin lymphoma. The conserved cysteine and the conserved F or W are not part of the CDR3 here. Expanded clones are given a class, and other clones once, few, many or no size at all.

v_call clone_size cdr3_length cdr3_aa
TRBV19 NA 12 ASSFGQGRETQY
TRBV5-1 few 13 ASSSDRGHGETQY
TRBV5-1 NA 12 ASSSTAMNTEAF
TRBV21-1 many 18 ASSLPLGQGRLPRDVEQY
TRBV6-6 few 12 ASSYSDSYTRAF
TRBV27 NA 13 ASTPGQGRTYEQY
TRBV5-8 few 14 ASSSTGDILGNTIY
TRBV13 NA 15 ASSPVGLAGGSYEQY
TRBV28 NA 14 ASSSYGQGFRNEQF
TRBV30 NA 12 ACDSGTSAEWQY
TRBV15 NA 14 ATSLYLSSNTGELF
TRBV21-1 NA 15 ASSKVTAGTLLQPQH
TRBV4-2 NA 10 ASSQLSEKLF